These 21 T cell receptor beta chains were all obtained from the same sample, sequenced in a study of shared clonotypes between healthy human individuals. The protocol was immunoSEQ multiplex PCR, while the TCRdb copy is restricted to in-frame clones and leaves out a portion. The sample has 2 million or so clones, 85% to 95% seen once; the top ten hold more than 0.1%. The sequenced sample was naive CD4+ T cells sorted from blood. Subset noted: CD45RA+ positively selected. These receptors all come from a man in his late teens or twenties in good health.

The V and J genes are TRBV6-6 and TRBJ1-3; 7 bases align to TRBD1. The V gene end was trimmed by 8 bases and the J gene end by 0 bases; junction bases not matched to a gene: 4. The germline V gene encodes CDR1 MNHNY and CDR2 SVGAGI (reference sequence). The CDR3 covers 14 residues. This CDR3 is CASLGGASGNTIYF. CDR3 nucleotide sequence: TGTGCCAGCTTAGGGGGCGCCTCTGGAAACACCATATATTTT.

The V and J genes are TRBV5-6 and TRBJ2-2; TRBD1 aligns across 9 bases. The length of the CDR3 is 16 residues. Germline V gives CDR1 SGHDT, CDR2 YYEEEE. Trimming took 2 bases from V and 5 from J; bases not matched to a gene: 7. The CDR3 protein is CASSFADRGFTGELFF. CDR3 nucleotide sequence: TGTGCCAGCAGCTTTGCGGACAGGGGATTTACCGGGGAGCTGTTTTTT.

Points on this clone: The same CDR3 can be traced to other DNA sequences in this sample. DNA of the CDR3: TGTGCCAGCAGCCCCTCGGGTGATCAGCCCCAGCATTTT. It yields the protein CASSPSGDQPQHF. The V and J genes are TRBV7-9 and TRBJ1-5; unclear D gene. The germline gives CDR1 SEHNR, CDR2 FQNEAQ (reference sequence). Trimming left V 5 bases short and J 5 bases short, with 10 bases between. This CDR3 contains 13 residues.

With regard to this clone: The sample contains more than one DNA sequence encoding this CDR3. J is TRBJ1-2 and V is TRBV4-1, with 8 positions matching TRBD1. In germline, CDR1 is MGHRA, CDR2 YSYEKL. After removal of 0 bases from V and 4 bases from J, the junction contained 1 base not matched to a gene. The CDR3 loop spans 14 amino acids. CDR3 protein: CASSQEGQGYGYTF. The DNA for the CDR3 is TGCGCCAGCAGCCAAGAAGGACAGGGCTATGGCTACACCTTC.

This clone appeared once. V usage is TRBV7-6 and J usage is TRBJ2-1; a weak D match, TRBD2 (6 bases). Between the trimmed V and J ends, which lost 5 bases and 4 bases, there was a span of 12 bases. This CDR3 spans 14 amino acids. Germline CDR1 SGHVS, CDR2 FNYEAQ. CDR3 DNA: TGTGCCAGCAGCCCCGGGACTCGATACAATGAGCAGTTCTTC. This codes for CASSPGTRYNEQFF.

The CDR3: CASSEKGRFSNTGELFF. CDR3 DNA sequence: TGTGCCAGCAGCGAAAAAGGACGTTTCTCGAACACCGGGGAGCTGTTTTTT. This rearrangement joins TRBV5-5 to TRBJ2-2; D is unclear. Trimming took 4 bases from V and 0 from J, leaving 16 bases between them. CDR3 length equals 17 residues. Germline CDR1 SGHKS, CDR2 YYEKEE (reference sequence). Filled out from reference TRBV5-5 and TRBJ2-2, the complete variable domain reads DAGVTQSPTHLIKTRGQQVTLRCSPISGHKSVSWYQQVLGQGPQFIFQYYEKEERGRGNFPDRFSARQFPNYSSELNVNALLLGDSALYLCASSEKGRFSNTGELFFGEGSRLTVL.

V gene TRBV27 combines with J gene TRBJ1-2; 7 bases are shared with TRBD1. The CDR3 sequence is 13 residues long. CDR1 is MNHEY, CDR2 SMNVEV, per germline (reference sequence). The V and J ends lost 2 bases and 7 bases, in that order; junction bases with no gene match: 4. Here the CDR3 reads CASSLRQGRGYTF. The CDR3 DNA reads as TGTGCCAGCAGTTTACGACAGGGCCGTGGCTACACCTTC.

In this sample, this clone turned up once. The chain links TRBV6-1 to TRBJ2-7, with D hard to call. CDR3 size: 13 residues. Germline-derived CDR1 and CDR2 are MNHNS and SASEGT. The ends were cut back, 0 bases at V and 9 bases at J, with 12 bases in the middle. The CDR3 nucleotides read TGTGCCAGCAGTGAAGCGTCTCAGATGGGGCAGTACTTC. Translated, it gives CASSEASQMGQYF.

J is TRBJ2-7 and V is TRBV10-1; D is ambiguous. Trimming left V 5 bases short and J 13 bases short, with 15 bases between. Germline values: CDR1 WNHNN, CDR2 SYGVQD (reference sequence). The CDR3 consists of 11 residues. Written as DNA, the CDR3 is TGCGCCAGCAGTTATAATTCTGTAGTCTACTTC. Encoded protein: CASSYNSVVYF.

Comment on this clone: The sample has other DNA sequences that encode this CDR3 too. This rearrangement joins TRBV28 to TRBJ1-2; the match to TRBD1 covers 9 bases. Per germline, CDR1 MDHEN and CDR2 SYDVKM. The CDR3 spans 13 residues. Trimming cost V 6 bases and J 4 bases; bases outside gene matches: 3. The CDR3 protein is CASRQGAGYGYTF. CDR3 DNA sequence: TGTGCCAGCAGACAGGGGGCGGGCTATGGCTACACCTTC.

The gene calls are TRBV15 and TRBJ2-2; D might be TRBD2 (5 bases). Deletions cut 8 bases from V and 6 bases from J, with 16 bases between. This CDR3 region has 14 residues. Germline V lookup: CDR1 LNHNV, CDR2 YYDKDF (reference sequence). CDR3 in DNA: TGTGCCACCCTACGTAAGAGGGAGCCCGGGGAGCTGTTTTTT. This sequence encodes CATLRKREPGELFF.

V usage is TRBV19 and J usage is TRBJ2-3, with TRBD2 identical over 11 bases. Germline loops: CDR1 LNHDA, CDR2 SQIVND (reference sequence). Trimming took 5 bases from V and 2 from J; bases not matched to a gene: 6. The CDR3 contains 16 residues. CDR3 coding DNA: TGTGCCAGTAGTGTCCGACTAGCGGGGAACACAGATACGCAGTATTTT. It translates to CASSVRLAGNTDTQYF.

The chain links TRBV30 to TRBJ1-1; TRBD1 might be the D (5 bases). Germline CDR1 and CDR2: GTSNPN and SVGIG (reference sequence). This CDR3 has 13 residues. V was trimmed by 2 bases and J by 5 bases, leaving 12 bases between them. CDR3 region: CAWSSSGWTEAFF. CDR3 DNA: TGTGCCTGGAGTTCTTCAGGGTGGACTGAAGCTTTCTTT.

The chain recombines TRBV9 with TRBJ2-7; TRBD2 might be the D (6 bases). The CDR3 has 17 residues. Germline V gene lookup returns CDR1 SGDLS and CDR2 YYNGEE. V lost 4 bases to trimming and J lost 3 bases, with 23 bases between them. The DNA for the CDR3 is TGTGCCAGCAGCTCGAGACTGGGAGGACCGATAAACTACGAGCAGTACTTC. Translated, it gives CASSSRLGGPINYEQYF.

This chain links TRBV6-5 with TRBJ2-5; TRBD1 might be the D (5 bases). The CDR3 spans 15 residues. The germline CDR1 and CDR2 sequences are MNHEY and SVGAGI. The V end lost 0 bases, the J end lost 5 bases, and 13 bases lay between the germline ends. CDR3 nucleotide sequence: TGTGCCAGCAGTTACTCGGACCAGGGATGGGAGACCCAGTACTTC. Residues: CASSYSDQGWETQYF.

The V gene is TRBV30, the J gene TRBJ1-5; D is possibly TRBD1 (5 bases). Trimming stripped 2 bases from V and 2 bases from J, with 13 bases between. Germline values: CDR1 GTSNPN, CDR2 SVGIG (reference sequence). The CDR3 covers 15 residues. The CDR3 DNA sequence: TGTGCCTGGAGTATCCGACAGTTCGGCAATCAGCCCCAGCATTTT. It encodes CAWSIRQFGNQPQHF. Based on the CDR3 plus reference TRBV30 and TRBJ1-5, the full variable domain is SQTIHQWPATLVQPVGSPLSLECTVEGTSNPNLYWYRQAAGRGLQLLFYSVGIGQISSEVPQNLSASRPQDRQFILSSKKLLLSDSGFYLCAWSIRQFGNQPQHFGDGTRLSIL.

The gene calls are TRBV19 and TRBJ1-5; possibly TRBD1 for D (5 bases). Between the trimmed V and J ends, which lost 8 bases and 3 bases, there was a span of 17 bases. CDR1 and CDR2 (germline): LNHDA, SQIVND (reference sequence). This CDR3 is built from 15 residues. The CDR3 bases are TGTGCCAGTGGTCCATCGGGGGGTTACAATCAGCCCCAGCATTTT. Translation: CASGPSGGYNQPQHF.

This sequence joins TRBV19 and TRBJ1-1, with unresolved D. V was shortened by 11 bases and J by 4 bases, with 11 bases between the two germline ends. This CDR3 comprises 11 residues. Germline V CDR1 and CDR2: LNHDA, SQIVND (reference sequence). CDR3 residues: CAWEATTEAFF. The CDR3 DNA reads TGTGCCTGGGAAGCCACCACTGAAGCTTTCTTT.

Only one count was recorded for this clone. V gene TRBV29-1 combines with J gene TRBJ1-2; 9 bases map to TRBD1. V dropped 4 bases and J dropped 8; count of bases not matched to a gene: 11. The CDR3 has 14 amino acids. Germline CDR1 is SQVTM and CDR2 is ANQGSEA. This chain's CDR3 is CSVGNGQGSYGYTF. CDR3 DNA: TGCAGCGTTGGGAACGGACAGGGGTCCTACGGCTACACCTTC.

The chain combines TRBV28 with TRBJ2-3; D is perhaps TRBD1 (6 bases). The CDR3 covers 16 residues. V shed 7 bases and J shed 6 bases, with 23 bases lying between them. Germline CDR1 and CDR2: MDHEN and SYDVKM. The CDR3 region has the DNA TGTGCCAGCACCTCTTGGGGTAGGGACACGCGGGATACGCAGTATTTT. Its translation is CASTSWGRDTRDTQYF. The whole variable domain, filled in from reference TRBV28 and TRBJ2-3, reads DVKVTQSSRYLVKRTGEKVFLECVQDMDHENMFWYRQDPGLGLRLIYFSYDVKMKEKGDIPEGYSVSREKKERFSLILESASTNQTSMYLCASTSWGRDTRDTQYFGPGTRLTVL.

Only one count was recorded for this clone. This sample also contains other DNA sequences that code for the same CDR3. The chain has TRBV10-3 and TRBJ1-3; the D is unclear. The CDR3 covers 12 residues. The V end lost 4 bases, the J end lost 4 bases, and 5 bases lay between the germline ends. The germline gives CDR1 ENHRY, CDR2 SYGVKD. The CDR3 spells CAISVGGNTIYF. In DNA form, the CDR3 reads TGTGCCATCAGTGTGGGGGGAAACACCATATATTTT.